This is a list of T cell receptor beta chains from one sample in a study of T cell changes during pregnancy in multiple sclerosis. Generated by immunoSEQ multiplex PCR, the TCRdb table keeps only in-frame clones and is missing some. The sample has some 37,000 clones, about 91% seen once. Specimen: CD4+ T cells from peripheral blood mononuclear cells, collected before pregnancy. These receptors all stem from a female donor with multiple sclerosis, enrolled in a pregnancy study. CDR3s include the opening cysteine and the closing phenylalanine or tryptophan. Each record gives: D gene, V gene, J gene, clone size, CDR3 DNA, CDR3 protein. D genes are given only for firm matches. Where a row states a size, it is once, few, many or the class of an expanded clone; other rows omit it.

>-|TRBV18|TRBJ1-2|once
TGTGCCAGCTCACCGACAAGTAACTATGGCTACACCTTC
CASSPTSNYGYTF
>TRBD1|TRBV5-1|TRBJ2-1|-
TGCGCCAGCAGCCTGACAGGGGGGGGCAATGAGCAGTTCTTC
CASSLTGGGNEQFF
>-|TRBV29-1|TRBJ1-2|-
TGCAGCGTTGTGGTAGGGATGGGGGCGCGTGGCTACACCTTC
CSVVVGMGARGYTF
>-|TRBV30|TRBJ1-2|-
TGTGCCTGGAGGGGGCGCGCCTATGGCTACACCTTC
CAWRGRAYGYTF
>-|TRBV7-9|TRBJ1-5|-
TGTGCCAGCACCTGGGGGGGTACCGATCAGCCCCAGCATTTT
CASTWGGTDQPQHF
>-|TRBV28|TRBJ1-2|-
-
CASSFLVRTMATPSVYGYTF
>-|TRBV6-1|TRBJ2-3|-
TGTGCCAGCAGGGCAGGACTTTTCACAGATACGCAGTATTTT
CASRAGLFTDTQYF
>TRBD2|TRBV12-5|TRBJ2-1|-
TGTGCTAGCGGAGCGGGATTTAATGAGCAGTTCTTC
CASGAGFNEQFF
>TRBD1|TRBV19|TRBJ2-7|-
TGTGCCAGTAGGGCGGGGGACAGGGACTACGAGCAGTACTTC
CASRAGDRDYEQYF
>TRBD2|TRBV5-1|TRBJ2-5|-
TGCGCCAGCAGCTCCGGGACTAGCGGGAGTCCTCTGGCGGGAAAGACCCAGTACTTC
CASSSGTSGSPLAGKTQYF
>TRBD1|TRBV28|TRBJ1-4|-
TGTGCCAGCAGTTCGGGGGGACAGGCCCTTAATGAAAAACTGTTTTTT
CASSSGGQALNEKLFF
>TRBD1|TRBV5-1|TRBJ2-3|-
TGCGCCAGCAGCTTGGGACCGGGACAGCTCACAGATACGCAGTATTTT
CASSLGPGQLTDTQYF
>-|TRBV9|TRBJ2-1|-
TGTGCCAGCAGCCCCCAACTGACTAGTAGCTACAATGAGCAGTTCTTC
CASSPQLTSSYNEQFF
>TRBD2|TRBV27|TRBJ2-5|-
TGTGCCAGCAGTCAAAGACTAGCGGGACAAGAGACCCAGTACTTC
CASSQRLAGQETQYF
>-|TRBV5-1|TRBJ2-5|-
TGCGCCAGCAGCCAGGACACAGGGTTAGAGACCCAGTACTTC
CASSQDTGLETQYF
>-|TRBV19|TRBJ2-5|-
TGTGCCAGTAGTCAGGACAGTCAGACCCAGTACTTC
CASSQDSQTQYF
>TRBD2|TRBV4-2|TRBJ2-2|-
TGTGCCAGCAGCCAAGACGTAGCGGGAGTGAACACCGGGGAGCTGTTTTTT
CASSQDVAGVNTGELFF
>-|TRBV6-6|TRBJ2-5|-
TGTGCCAGCAGTTTAACCGGGACACAAGAGACCCAGTACTTC
CASSLTGTQETQYF
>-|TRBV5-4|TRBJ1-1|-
TGTGCCAGCAGCTTGGGGGGGGGACGGCTGACTAGCACTGAAGCTTTCTTT
CASSLGGGRLTSTEAFF
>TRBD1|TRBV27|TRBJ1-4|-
TGTGCCAGCAGTTTAGGACAGGGTAGAAGTTTAAATGAAAAACTGTTTTTT
CASSLGQGRSLNEKLFF
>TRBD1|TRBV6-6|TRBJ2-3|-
TGTGCCAGCACAGGGGGCCTCCGGGTTCATACGCAGTATTTT
CASTGGLRVHTQYF
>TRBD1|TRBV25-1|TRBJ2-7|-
TGTGCCAGCAGTGAATATAAGTTAGGGACAGGTGCCCCTCAGCAGTACTTC
CASSEYKLGTGAPQQYF
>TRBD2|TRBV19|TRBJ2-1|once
TGTGCCAGTAGCAAGGGGCTAGCGGTCCGCTACAATGAGCAGTTCTTC
CASSKGLAVRYNEQFF
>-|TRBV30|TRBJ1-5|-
TGTGCCTGGAGTGTCTCACAGGGAGGCAATCAGCCCCAGCATTTT
CAWSVSQGGNQPQHF
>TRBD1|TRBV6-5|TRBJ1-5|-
TGTGCCAGCAGTTACGACAGGGCAAGCAATCAGCCCCAGCATTTT
CASSYDRASNQPQHF
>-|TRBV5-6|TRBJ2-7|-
TGTGCCAGCAGCCCGGAGCGGACGACTTACGAGCAGTACTTC
CASSPERTTYEQYF
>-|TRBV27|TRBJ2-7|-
TGTGCCAGCAGTCACCGCAGGGCCGGCGAGCAGTACTTC
CASSHRRAGEQYF
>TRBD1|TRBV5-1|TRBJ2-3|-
TGCGCCAGCAGTAATACCGGGACAGGGGGCCTGGGGTCTCAAGATACGCAGTATTTT
CASSNTGTGGLGSQDTQYF
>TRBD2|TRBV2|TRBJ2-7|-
TGTGCCAGCAAGGCGGGAGGGCCAGGCGAGCAGTACTTC
CASKAGGPGEQYF
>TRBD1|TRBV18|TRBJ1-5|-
TGTGCCAGCTCACCCCCGGGACAGGGCGTGGGTCAGCCCCAGCATTTT
CASSPPGQGVGQPQHF
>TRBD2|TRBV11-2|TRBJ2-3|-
TGTGCCAGCAGCTTAGGGAAAGCGGGAGGGATCACAGATACGCAGTATTTT
CASSLGKAGGITDTQYF
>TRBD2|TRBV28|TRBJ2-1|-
TGTGCCTCGATTAGCGGGCCTACCTACAATGAGCAGTTCTTC
CASISGPTYNEQFF
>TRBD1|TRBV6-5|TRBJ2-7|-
TGTGCCAGCCGCGAACAGGGGCAAGACTACGAGCAGTACTTC
CASREQGQDYEQYF
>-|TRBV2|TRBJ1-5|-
TGTGCCAGCAGTTATAGGACCGATACGCGGGTGAACAATCAGCCCCAGCATTTT
CASSYRTDTRVNNQPQHF
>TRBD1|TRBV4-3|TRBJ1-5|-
TGCGCCAGCAGCCAAGAGGCCCGACAGGGGGTTAGCAATCAGCCCCAGCATTTT
CASSQEARQGVSNQPQHF
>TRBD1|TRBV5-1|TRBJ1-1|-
TGCGCCAGCAGCTGGGGGACAGTTTTGAACACTGAAGCTTTCTTT
CASSWGTVLNTEAFF
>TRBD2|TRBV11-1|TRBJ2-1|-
TGTGCCAGCAGCTCGTCTGGACTAGCGGGAGGTAGCAATGAGCAGTTCTTC
CASSSSGLAGGSNEQFF
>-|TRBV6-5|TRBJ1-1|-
TGTGCCAGCACCGCCGGAGTTATGAACACTGAAGCTTTCTTT
CASTAGVMNTEAFF
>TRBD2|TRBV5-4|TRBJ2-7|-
TGTGCCAGCAGCAAGGAGATAGCGGGAGGGAGGTCCTACGAGCAGTACTTC
CASSKEIAGGRSYEQYF
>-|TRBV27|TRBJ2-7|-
TGTGCCAGCAGGGGGACGGCCCGGGGGGAGCAGTACTTC
CASRGTARGEQYF
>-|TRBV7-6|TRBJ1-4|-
TGTGCCAGCAGCTTAGACAGCGGGGCTAATGAAAAACTGTTTTTT
CASSLDSGANEKLFF
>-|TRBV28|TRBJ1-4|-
TGTGCCAGCACTTTGCCGGGGTCTAATGAAAAACTGTTTTTT
CASTLPGSNEKLFF
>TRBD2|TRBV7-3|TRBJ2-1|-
TGTGCCAGCAGCACCCTAGCGGGCCGAGGGGGTAACAATGAGCAGTTCTTC
CASSTLAGRGGNNEQFF
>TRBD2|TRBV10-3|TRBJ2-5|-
TGTGCCACTACGACTAGCGGGAACCAAGAGACCCAGTACTTC
CATTTSGNQETQYF
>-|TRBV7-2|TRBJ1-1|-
TGTGCCAGCAGTCGGACAGCGAACACTGAAGCTTTCTTT
CASSRTANTEAFF
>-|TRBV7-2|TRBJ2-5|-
TGTGCCAGCAGCAGGGGAACAGGGCTAGAGACCCAGTACTTC
CASSRGTGLETQYF
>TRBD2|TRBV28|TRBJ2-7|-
TGTGCCAGCAGTTTTGGCGGGAGTACGGGCGAGCAGTACTTC
CASSFGGSTGEQYF
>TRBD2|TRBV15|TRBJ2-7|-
TGTGCCACGGGGGAGGGGACCTACGAGCAGTACTTC
CATGEGTYEQYF
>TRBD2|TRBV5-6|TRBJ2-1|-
TGTGCCAGCAGCCGGACTAGCGGGAGACATGAGCAGTTCTTC
CASSRTSGRHEQFF